The subject of this entry is one TCR beta chain. What it recognizes is unknown. Since a much larger clone is just one base distant, this may be a read error. The sample belongs to a study of molecular identifiers for immune sequencing clone quantification. From the PCR reads, TCRdb called clonotypes with MiXCR, one entry per CDR3 protein. This table holds around 43,000 distinct CDR3 sequences, approximately 21% found once. Per germline, CDR1 MNHEY and CDR2 SVGEGT. The CDR3 has 12 residues. Overall study results and limits: Over 99% of effector molecules, yet under 1% of naive-cell molecules, were held by clones above 20 RNA copies.

Sorting captured naive CD8 T cells as CD8+CD4-CCR7+CD45RA+. The chain carries TRBV6-2 or TRBV6-3 and TRBJ2-7; no clear D gene. The specimen was naive CD8+ T cells from blood, with Jurkat cell RNA spiked in. Stated subset: FACS-sorted CD8+CD4-CCR7+CD45RA+ naive T cells. The sequence was obtained from a human donor in good health. Some libraries in this study had Jurkat cell RNA spiked in. The CDR3: CAGSYLGYEQYF. The CDR3 coding sequence is TGTGCCGGCAGTTACTTGGGCTACGAGCAGTACTTC.